This T cell receptor (beta chain) was obtained from a study of blood T cells in healthy people across ages. V lost 5 bases and J lost 8, with 6 bases in between. The CDR3 length is 11 residues. Germline V gives CDR1 MNHEY, CDR2 SMNVEV (reference sequence). The people who gave samples were healthy Caucasians from Russia, aged roughly 6 to 100. Together with a sample-barcoded 5' primer, a J-beta primer mix was included in a second PCR lasting roughly 6 to 12 cycles. Every cDNA molecule bore a tag from a template-switch adaptor containing 12 random nucleotides. In TCRdb, the 5' RACE reads were re-called with MiXCR into one record per CDR3 protein. This table holds 1 million or so distinct CDR3 sequences, roughly 24% found once. These data also featured in a second study, about T cells of mothers and their children. As reported in that work: According to the study, all extracted RNA entered cDNA synthesis at 1.5 ug per 15 ul. It was observed that no persistent microchimeric T cell clones could be detected.

Input material: blood. The V and J genes are TRBV27 and TRBJ2-2; the D is unclear. The receptor's source is a girl aged 2 to 10 in good health. In DNA form, the CDR3 reads TGTGCCAGCAGTAACGGAGGGGAGCTGTTTTTT. This codes for CASSNGGELFF.